These T cell receptor beta chains were read from a single sample in a study of cytomegalovirus exposure and HLA in healthy donors. Using immunoSEQ multiplex PCR, the repertoire was profiled, and TCRdb retains in-frame clones only, with some absent. Seen here are under 70,000 clones, about 70% observed once, and the top ten hold approximately 2.1%. The sequenced sample consisted of PBMCs. Every receptor here comes from a woman aged 25 to 39 in good health and CMV-seronegative. Each CDR3 is given without its conserved first and last residue. Clone size, where shown, is once, few, many, or a class for clones that have expanded.

j_gene: TRBJ2-7; abundance: few; v_gene: TRBV7-9; CDR3aa: ASSPQTAPYEQY
j_gene: TRBJ2-1; abundance: -; v_gene: TRBV7-9; CDR3aa: ASSPSRLAGYSYNEQF
j_gene: TRBJ2-3; abundance: -; v_gene: TRBV5-1; CDR3aa: ASSAGLAGGLTDTQY
j_gene: TRBJ1-1; abundance: -; v_gene: TRBV2; CDR3aa: ASSRDRRNTEAF
j_gene: TRBJ2-7; abundance: -; v_gene: TRBV5-1; CDR3aa: ASSSRQGAWEQY
j_gene: TRBJ2-2; abundance: -; v_gene: TRBV13; CDR3aa: ASSATGGDTGELF
j_gene: TRBJ1-6; abundance: -; v_gene: TRBV5-1; CDR3aa: ASSLDRDSPLH
j_gene: TRBJ2-5; abundance: -; v_gene: TRBV6-4; CDR3aa: ASPPMDRDQETQY
j_gene: TRBJ1-4; abundance: -; v_gene: TRBV6-6; CDR3aa: ASSYSSGREKLF
j_gene: TRBJ1-1; abundance: -; v_gene: TRBV7-3; CDR3aa: ASSSRTEVGRFAEAF
j_gene: TRBJ2-7; abundance: -; v_gene: TRBV27; CDR3aa: ASSDPRDYEQY
j_gene: TRBJ2-3; abundance: -; v_gene: TRBV4-1; CDR3aa: ASSQVGGITDTQY
j_gene: TRBJ2-7; abundance: -; v_gene: TRBV2; CDR3aa: ASRDRGRSSYEQY
j_gene: TRBJ1-1; abundance: -; v_gene: TRBV7-2; CDR3aa: ASSLAGRGAF
j_gene: TRBJ1-6; abundance: once; v_gene: TRBV5-4; CDR3aa: ASSFGRTDVNSPLH
j_gene: TRBJ2-3; abundance: few; v_gene: TRBV29-1; CDR3aa: SVNGGGTDTQY
j_gene: TRBJ1-1; abundance: -; v_gene: TRBV7-2; CDR3aa: ASSLRREAF
j_gene: TRBJ1-3; abundance: -; v_gene: TRBV30; CDR3aa: AWTRGGNAIY
j_gene: TRBJ2-5; abundance: -; v_gene: TRBV7-7; CDR3aa: ASSLGLAGAIQETQY
j_gene: TRBJ2-1; abundance: -; v_gene: TRBV5-1; CDR3aa: ASSFTGENEQF
j_gene: TRBJ2-1; abundance: -; v_gene: TRBV10-3; CDR3aa: AISEWQGARDEQF
j_gene: TRBJ2-3; abundance: -; v_gene: TRBV25-1; CDR3aa: ASSATSGGWADTQY
j_gene: TRBJ2-5; abundance: -; v_gene: TRBV6-5; CDR3aa: ASRRPGAPQY
j_gene: TRBJ2-3; abundance: -; v_gene: TRBV5-1; CDR3aa: ASCAGGWSADTQY
j_gene: TRBJ2-2; abundance: -; v_gene: TRBV6-9; CDR3aa: ASSYILRTSGGETGELF
j_gene: TRBJ1-2; abundance: -; v_gene: TRBV7-2; CDR3aa: ASSLLMGQGYGYT
j_gene: TRBJ1-5; abundance: -; v_gene: TRBV6-5; CDR3aa: ASTPRQNQPQH
j_gene: TRBJ2-7; abundance: few; v_gene: TRBV4-3; CDR3aa: ASSQSLTGAYEQY
j_gene: TRBJ2-7; abundance: -; v_gene: TRBV19; CDR3aa: ASSLRDTYEQY
j_gene: TRBJ1-4; abundance: -; v_gene: TRBV6-4; CDR3aa: ASSVRQGVEKLF
j_gene: TRBJ1-2; abundance: -; v_gene: TRBV4-1; CDR3aa: ASSQGGAGGYGYT
j_gene: TRBJ1-2; abundance: medium-sized; v_gene: TRBV7-6; CDR3aa: ASSLTGDRSYGYT
j_gene: TRBJ1-2; abundance: -; v_gene: TRBV25-1; CDR3aa: ASSEMRGHGYT
j_gene: TRBJ2-7; abundance: -; v_gene: TRBV6-1; CDR3aa: ASSHGSENEQY